This TCR beta chain was observed in a study of CD8+CD57+ T cells in acquired aplastic anemia. Study context: The average for DNA from sorted CD4+ and CD8+ cells was roughly 3 ug.

Whole-study results and caveats: Levels of CD8+ Simpson's diversity were not significantly distinct in patients versus controls. Researchers report that around 31 CD8+ CDR3 sequences appeared in both patients and controls.

It was genomic DNA that served as the template for profiling TCR beta VDJ and CDR3. TCRdb analysed the reads with MiXCR anew, one entry per CDR3 protein. The sample shows 150,000 to 200,000 distinct CDR3 sequences, 55% to 70% of them seen only once. The V gene's germline CDR1 is SEHNR and CDR2 FQNEAQ (reference sequence). CDR3 length: 13 amino acids. Losses at the gene ends were 10 bases for V and 7 bases for J; bases not matched to a gene: 8. With respect to this clonotype: Its antigen is not known.

The sequencing input was sorted CD4+, CD8+, or CD8+CD57+ T cells (not recorded which) from PBMCs. The chain joins TRBV7-9 to TRBJ2-1, with 9 bases identical to TRBD1. The receptor was derived from a human donor with severe aplastic anemia or a healthy control (not recorded which). CDR3 in amino acids: CAIPGQGKNEQFF. In DNA, the CDR3 is TGTGCCATTCCGGGACAGGGAAAGAATGAGCAGTTCTTC.